The 13 T cell receptor beta chains below all came from one sample that was sequenced in a study of shared T cell receptors in the human thymus. Data came from immunoSEQ multiplex PCR; TCRdb stores just in-frame clones and leaves some out. The table lists about 710,000 clones, around 87% of them singletons. The same sample was also used in a study of human thymus T cells.

Sequencing was performed on thymocytes. The receptors were sampled from a boy younger than two with a congenital heart defect.

This sequence joins TRBV5-6 and TRBJ2-5; 11 nucleotides line up with TRBD2. This CDR3 contains 14 residues. Germline values: CDR1 SGHDT, CDR2 YYEEEE. With V trimmed by 3 bases and J by 5 bases, 3 bases remained unmatched. The CDR3 coding sequence is TGTGCCAGCAGCTCCTTAGCGGGAGGGGAGACCCAGTACTTC. Its protein is CASSSLAGGETQYF.

V gene TRBV28 combines with J gene TRBJ2-7; TRBD2 is a possible D gene (6 bases). This CDR3 contains 15 residues. Germline CDR1 is MDHEN and CDR2 is SYDVKM. V was trimmed by 7 bases and J by 1 base, leaving 17 bases between them. CDR3 protein: CASNYRLGFSYEQYF. For the CDR3, the DNA is TGTGCCAGCAATTATAGACTAGGGTTTTCCTACGAGCAGTACTTC.

In this sample, this clone turned up once. The genes are TRBV2 and TRBJ1-2; TRBD1 matches at 7 bases. Trimming took 6 bases from V and 0 from J; bases not matched to a gene: 7. The CDR3 is made up of 15 amino acids. CDR1 SNHLY and CDR2 FYNNEI come from the germline V gene. CDR3 amino acids: CASRADRITNYGYTF. The CDR3 DNA sequence: TGTGCCAGCAGGGCGGACAGGATAACTAACTATGGCTACACCTTC.

The chain is built from TRBV28 and TRBJ2-3, with D perhaps TRBD1 (5 bases). V lost 5 bases, J lost 2 bases, and 11 bases lay in between. The germline gives CDR1 MDHEN, CDR2 SYDVKM. This CDR3 has 14 amino acids. CDR3 in amino acids: CASSQDNNTDTQYF. As DNA, the CDR3 is TGTGCCAGCAGTCAGGACAACAACACAGATACGCAGTATTTT.

The chain has TRBV6-5 and TRBJ2-1; 8 bases are shared with TRBD2. V was pared by 6 bases and J by 6 bases, with 10 bases of the junction left unmatched. Germline CDR1 MNHEY, CDR2 SVGAGI. This CDR3 is built from 15 residues. Here the CDR3 reads CASRTAGVGSNEQFF. The DNA of the CDR3 is TGTGCCAGCAGGACAGCGGGAGTGGGTTCCAATGAGCAGTTCTTC.

The J gene is TRBJ2-5, the V gene TRBV7-2, with 9 nucleotides matching TRBD2. V lost 3 bases to trimming and J lost 7 bases; unmatched junction nucleotides: 18. CDR3 length: 18 amino acids. Germline V gene lookup returns CDR1 SGHTA and CDR2 FQGNSA. CDR3 DNA: TGTGCCAGCAGCTTCGGGATCAATAGCGGGGGAGACCGAGGGACCCAGTACTTC. Protein: CASSFGINSGGDRGTQYF.

The V call is TRBV27, the J call TRBJ1-6, with D possibly being TRBD1 (5 bases). Germline V gene lookup returns CDR1 MNHEY and CDR2 SMNVEV (reference sequence). The CDR3 contains 17 residues. V lost 2 bases and J 0 bases, leaving 11 bases between the germline ends. The DNA for the CDR3 is TGTGCCAGCAGTTTACTAGGGGCGAGCTCCTATAATTCACCCCTCCACTTT. Its protein is CASSLLGASSYNSPLHF.

The J gene is TRBJ2-3, the V gene TRBV27, with TRBD2 identical over 10 bases. The J segment lost 1 base and the V segment lost 6 bases, leaving 7 bases of the junction unmatched. The CDR3 extends over 16 amino acids. From germline, CDR1 is MNHEY and CDR2 SMNVEV (reference sequence). The CDR3 sequence: CASRTRLAGGTDTQYF. The CDR3 nucleotides read TGTGCCAGCAGGACTCGTCTAGCGGGGGGCACAGATACGCAGTATTTT.

This clone was seen a single time. The chain combines TRBV6-1 with TRBJ2-6; D is unclear. CDR1 and CDR2 from the germline V gene are MNHNS and SASEGT. The CDR3 extends over 19 amino acids. Trimming pared 3 bases from V and 0 bases from J, leaving 18 bases between. The DNA of the CDR3 is TGTGCCAGCAGTGAGGGTTCACGGCGCGGCTCCTCTGGGGCCAACGTCCTGACTTTC. The encoded protein is CASSEGSRRGSSGANVLTF.

The CDR3 DNA reads TGTGCCAGCAGCGGAGGACAGGCAGGGGAGGATGGCTACACCTTC. Translated: CASSGGQAGEDGYTF. V is TRBV9 and J is TRBJ1-2, with 7 positions matching TRBD1. Losses at the gene ends were 3 bases for V and 6 bases for J; bases not matched to a gene: 11. Germline V gene lookup returns CDR1 SGDLS and CDR2 YYNGEE. The CDR3 loop spans 15 amino acids.

The chain joins TRBV5-6 to TRBJ1-1; D ambiguous. Per germline, CDR1 SGHDT and CDR2 YYEEEE. The V end was cut by 4 bases, the J end by 1 base, with 11 bases between. The CDR3 is made up of 14 amino acids. The CDR3 region has the DNA TGTGCCAGCAGCGAAGAGGAGGGGAACACTGAAGCTTTCTTT. Its translation is CASSEEEGNTEAFF. Variable domain in full (rest from reference TRBV5-6 and TRBJ1-1): DAGVTQSPTHLIKTRGQQVTLRCSPKSGHDTVSWYQQALGQGPQFIFQYYEEEERQRGNFPDRFSGHQFPNYSSELNVNALLLGDSALYLCASSEEEGNTEAFFGQGTRLTVV.

The chain links TRBV21-1 to TRBJ2-7; the D call in the table, TRBD1, was not verified against the DNA. TRBV21-1 is a known pseudogene. This CDR3 has 14 amino acids. The CDR3 region has the DNA TGTGCCAGCAGCAAATGGGACAGCCCCTACGAGCAGTACTTC. Translation: CASSKWDSPYEQYF.

This clone was found a few times. The chain uses TRBV28 and TRBJ1-1, with unresolved D. The CDR3 has 14 residues. Germline lookup yields CDR1 MDHEN and CDR2 SYDVKM. The V gene lost 5 bases and the J gene lost 1 base, with 11 bases spanning the gap. CDR3: CASSPRQKNTEAFF. The CDR3 nucleotides are TGTGCCAGCAGTCCCCGACAAAAGAACACTGAAGCTTTCTTT.